This TCR beta chain was captured in a study of blood T cell dynamics during melanoma immunotherapy. Study conclusions and caveats: Whether repertoire-driving clones were melanoma-specific could not be determined. At W3, later disease-control patients showed bifurcated PBMC repertoire changes, unlike progressors.

TCRdb's copy holds only in-frame clones and misses some; the assay was immunoSEQ multiplex PCR. This sample yields some 4,900 clones, of which roughly 90% are seen a single time; around a third belongs to the top ten. Described time point: week 3, after first cycle of checkpoint inhibitor. The CDR3 consists of 16 residues. Germline trimming cut 3 bases from V and 5 bases from J; bases unmatched to any gene: 10. Germline-derived CDR1 and CDR2 are LNHDA and SQIVND (reference sequence). A word on this clone: The antigen is unknown.

The chain employs TRBV19 and TRBJ1-5; 7 bases match TRBD1. This receptor was identified in a human donor with melanoma. The sample in question was blood, obtained from a patient treated with checkpoint blockade. CDR3 bases: TGTGCCAGTAGTATTGGGTGGGGGGACAGAGATCAGCCCCAGCATTTT. Translation: CASSIGWGDRDQPQHF.